Each of the 27 T cell receptor beta chains below was sequenced from the same sample in a study of cytomegalovirus exposure and HLA in healthy donors. It was with 60 Vbeta and 13 Jbeta primers that the PCR ran. The assay was immunoSEQ multiplex PCR, and TCRdb's table has in-frame clones only and misses some. The sample lists tens of thousands of clones; more than 90% were seen once. Sequenced: PBMCs. The receptor set was obtained from a woman between 18 and 29 years old in good health and CMV-seronegative.

The rearrangement links TRBV28 to TRBJ2-7, with 9 bases that match TRBD1. Germline CDR1 reads MDHEN; CDR2 reads SYDVKM. The CDR3 sequence is 15 residues long. Trimming removed 8 bases from V and 1 base from J; junction bases left unmatched: 9. As DNA, the CDR3 is TGTGCCAGCTACGCGCCAGGACAGGGGTCCTACGAGCAGTACTTC. Its protein is CASYAPGQGSYEQYF. Supplemented by reference TRBV28 and TRBJ2-7, the full variable domain reads DVKVTQSSRYLVKRTGEKVFLECVQDMDHENMFWYRQDPGLGLRLIYFSYDVKMKEKGDIPEGYSVSREKKERFSLILESASTNQTSMYLCASYAPGQGSYEQYFGPGTRLTVT.

This chain links TRBV27 with TRBJ2-1, with D possibly being TRBD2 (6 bases). The germline V and J ends were trimmed by 2 bases and 0 bases, with 8 bases remaining between them. This CDR3 is 15 amino acids long. Germline assignment: CDR1 MNHEY and CDR2 SMNVEV (reference sequence). The CDR3 region is CASSLGGSSYNEQFF. The CDR3 coding sequence is TGTGCCAGCAGTTTAGGAGGGAGCTCCTACAATGAGCAGTTCTTC.

This rearrangement joins TRBV28 to TRBJ1-2; perhaps TRBD1 as D (6 bases). Germline V gene sequence: CDR1 MDHEN, CDR2 SYDVKM. This CDR3 has 15 residues. V was cut by 7 bases and J by 4 bases, with 19 bases left in between. The CDR3 loop reads CASTPAGGPLYGYTF. The CDR3 coding sequence is TGTGCCAGCACTCCCGCCGGGGGGCCCCTCTATGGCTACACCTTC.

V gene TRBV6-5 combines with J gene TRBJ2-3; D uncertain. Germline CDR1 is MNHEY and CDR2 is SVGAGI. The V end lost 2 bases, the J end lost 4 bases, and 13 bases lay between the germline ends. This CDR3 spans 15 amino acids. CDR3 DNA: TGTGCCAGCAGTTACAGAGCGCTTTTCTCAGATACGCAGTATTTT. Protein product: CASSYRALFSDTQYF.

This clone has only one observation. This sequence joins TRBV5-5 and TRBJ2-1; D might be TRBD2 (5 bases). CDR1 is SGHKS, CDR2 YYEKEE, per germline (reference sequence). V was clipped by 2 bases and J by 9 bases, with 12 bases between them. CDR3 length: 13 amino acids. CDR3 amino acids: CASSFTRSSEQFF. The CDR3 DNA sequence: TGTGCCAGCAGCTTTACTAGAAGCAGTGAGCAGTTCTTC.

This chain links TRBV5-8 with TRBJ1-5; 7 bases align to TRBD1. This CDR3 has 16 residues. After removal of 5 bases from V and 0 bases from J, the junction contained 8 bases not matched to a gene. Germline CDR1 and CDR2: SGHTS and YDEGEE. The CDR3 DNA follows: TGTGCCAGCAGGCGTGGACAGGATTATAGCAATCAGCCCCAGCATTTT. Its protein product is CASRRGQDYSNQPQHF.

The chain uses TRBV15 and TRBJ2-1; D is perhaps TRBD2 (5 bases). V gave up 0 bases and J gave up 8 bases, with 8 bases separating them. The germline V gene has CDR1 LNHNV and CDR2 YYDKDF (reference sequence). The CDR3 has 13 amino acids. CDR3: CATSRDGGHEQFF. The CDR3 region has the DNA TGTGCCACCAGCAGAGATGGCGGGCATGAGCAGTTCTTC. The full variable domain, its missing parts supplied by reference TRBV15 and TRBJ2-1, is DAMVIQNPRYQVTQFGKPVTLSCSQTLNHNVMYWYQQKSSQAPKLLFHYYDKDFNNEADTPDNFQSRRPNTSFCFLDIRSPGLGDTAMYLCATSRDGGHEQFFGPGTRLTVL.

V and J are TRBV10-3 and TRBJ1-4, with 9 positions matching TRBD1. With 0 bases clipped from V and 5 bases from J, the junction kept 4 bases outside the gene matches. Germline V lookup: CDR1 ENHRY, CDR2 SYGVKD. This CDR3 has 16 residues. This chain's CDR3 is CAISESTGQGNEKLFF. The CDR3 coding sequence is TGTGCCATCAGTGAGTCAACCGGACAGGGGAATGAAAAACTGTTTTTT.

The chain is built from TRBV9 and TRBJ2-1, with 10 positions matching TRBD2. CDR3 size: 16 residues. Germline V CDR1 and CDR2: SGDLS, YYNGEE. The V segment lost 4 bases and the J segment 9 bases; nucleotides outside the gene matches: 13. CDR3 protein: CASSPGTSATSGEQFF. The CDR3 region has the DNA TGTGCCAGCAGCCCAGGGACTAGCGCGACATCAGGTGAGCAGTTCTTC.

The CDR3 spells CASSGQGAINEKLFF. DNA of the CDR3: TGTGCCAGCAGTGGACAGGGGGCGATTAATGAAAAACTGTTTTTT. The genes are TRBV2 and TRBJ1-4, with 10 bases matching TRBD1. V shed 4 bases, J shed 4 bases, and the junction held 3 bases outside the gene matches. Germline V CDR1 and CDR2: SNHLY, FYNNEI. The CDR3 extends over 15 amino acids.

The rearrangement links TRBV5-1 to TRBJ2-2; TRBD2 matches at 8 bases. This CDR3 contains 14 residues. Looked up from germline, CDR1 is SGHRS and CDR2 is YFSETQ. V shed 0 bases and J 8 bases; nucleotides not matched to a gene: 3. CDR3 DNA: TGCGCCAGCAGCTTGGGACTAGCGATTGGGGAGCTGTTTTTT. As protein: CASSLGLAIGELFF.

This chain's CDR3 is CASSPTGSPVRDEQFF. CDR3 nucleotide sequence: TGTGCCAGCAGCCCAACCGGGTCTCCCGTGCGGGATGAGCAGTTCTTC. This chain uses TRBV9 with TRBJ2-1, with D tentatively TRBD2 (5 bases). V was clipped by 4 bases and J by 8 bases, with 22 bases between them. In germline, CDR1 is SGDLS, CDR2 YYNGEE. The CDR3 totals 16 residues.

The chain is built from TRBV25-1 and TRBJ2-7; 7 bases are shared with TRBD2. The CDR3 runs to 14 residues. Germline-derived CDR1 and CDR2 are MGHDK and SYGVNS. Trimming at V came to 4 bases and at J to 3 bases, leaving 6 bases not matched to a gene. The CDR3 loop is CASSGPSGNYEQYF. The CDR3 DNA reads TGTGCCAGCAGTGGACCAAGCGGGAACTACGAGCAGTACTTC.

The chain has TRBV2 and TRBJ2-1; 7 nucleotides agree with TRBD2. CDR3 length: 14 residues. Germline CDR1 is SNHLY and CDR2 is FYNNEI. V lost 3 bases, J lost 5 bases, and 4 bases stayed unmatched. CDR3 nucleotides: TGTGCCAGCAGTGAGTCTAGCGGAAACAATGAGCAGTTCTTC. Translation gives CASSESSGNNEQFF.

The CDR3 nucleotides read TGCGCCAGCAGCCAAGATCGTGGGCGGGGGGATCTCACAGATACGCAGTATTTT. Translating gives CASSQDRGRGDLTDTQYF. The chain links TRBV4-3 to TRBJ2-3, with 8 bases aligning to TRBD2. Germline V gene sequence: CDR1 LGHNA, CDR2 YSLEER. The CDR3 contains 18 residues. The V gene end was trimmed by 0 bases and the J gene end by 2 bases; junction bases not matched to a gene: 10.

The rearrangement links TRBV12-5 to TRBJ2-7; TRBD2 agrees at 12 bases. This CDR3 has 17 amino acids. Germline trimming cut 1 base from V and 4 bases from J; bases unmatched to any gene: 8. CDR1 LGHNT and CDR2 FRNRAP come from the germline V gene. CDR3 coding DNA: TGTGCTAGTGGTTTGGCCCTAGCGGGAGGGCAAAGGTACGAGCAGTACTTC. This sequence encodes CASGLALAGGQRYEQYF.

The V call is TRBV5-1, the J call TRBJ2-2; the D gene is possibly TRBD1 (6 bases). CDR1 SGHRS and CDR2 YFSETQ come from the germline V gene. Trimming took off 4 bases at V and 2 bases at J, with 12 bases between the two ends. The CDR3 extends over 15 amino acids. CDR3 nucleotides: TGCGCCAGCAGCACCGGGACACCCAACACCGGGGAGCTGTTTTTT. This translates into CASSTGTPNTGELFF.

The chain carries TRBV29-1 and TRBJ1-2; D possibly corresponds to TRBD1 (6 bases). Germline-derived CDR1 and CDR2 are SQVTM and ANQGSEA. V was clipped by 7 bases and J by 1 base, with 10 bases between them. The CDR3 is made up of 12 amino acids. This chain's CDR3 is CSGQVDNYGYTF. The CDR3 DNA follows: TGCAGCGGACAGGTAGATAACTATGGCTACACCTTC.

Here the CDR3 reads CASSLGTSGSSYSSYEQYF. CDR3 nucleotide sequence: TGTGCCAGCAGCTTGGGGACTAGCGGGAGTTCCTACAGCTCCTACGAGCAGTACTTC. This rearrangement joins TRBV7-9 to TRBJ2-7; 14 positions match TRBD2. The V gene end was trimmed by 3 bases and the J gene end by 0 bases; junction bases not matched to a gene: 10. CDR3 length equals 19 residues. Germline values: CDR1 SEHNR, CDR2 FQNEAQ (reference sequence).

This clone was observed a single time. The genes are TRBV6-4 and TRBJ1-4; D gene unclear. The germline CDR1 and CDR2 sequences are MRHNA and SNTAGT. V was clipped by 6 bases and J by 7 bases, with 12 bases between them. The CDR3 sequence is 13 residues long. The CDR3 DNA sequence: TGTGCCAGCAGACCGGGGTGTCCTGAAAAACTGTTTTTT. This gives the protein CASRPGCPEKLFF.

This clone was seen a single time. The chain couples TRBV14 to TRBJ2-1; maybe TRBD2 (5 bases). V was shortened by 0 bases and J by 5 bases, with 14 bases between the two germline ends. This CDR3 is 16 amino acids long. Germline CDR1 and CDR2: SGHDN and FVKESK. CDR3 nucleotides: TGTGCCAGCAGCCAAGAAAGGGCGGTCGGGAACAATGAGCAGTTCTTC. The encoded protein is CASSQERAVGNNEQFF. Filled out from reference TRBV14 and TRBJ2-1, the complete variable domain reads EAGVTQFPSHSVIEKGQTVTLRCDPISGHDNLYWYRRVMGKEIKFLLHFVKESKQDESGMPNNRFLAERTGGTYSTLKVQPAELEDSGVYFCASSQERAVGNNEQFFGPGTRLTVL.

Comment on this clone: One end of the junction does not line up with germline, which may come from a read error. CDR3 in amino acids: CSSSLVIAGKGEQYF. CDR3 sequence (DNA): TGTTCCAGCAGCTTAGTCATAGCGGGGAAGGGCGAGCAGTACTTC. V and J are TRBV7-9 and TRBJ2-7; 8 bases are a match to TRBD2. The CDR3 has 15 residues. Per germline, CDR1 SEHNR and CDR2 FQNEAQ (reference sequence). Filled out from reference TRBV7-9 and TRBJ2-7, the complete variable domain reads DTGVSQNPRHKITKRGQNVTFRCDPISEHNRLYWYRQTLGQGPEFLTYFQNEAQLEKSRLLSDRFSAERPKGSFSTLEIQRTEQGDSAMYLCSSSLVIAGKGEQYFGPGTRLTVT.

This chain connects TRBV4-3 to TRBJ2-2; 11 nucleotides align to TRBD1. With 2 bases clipped from V and 6 bases from J, the junction kept 5 bases outside the gene matches. CDR1 is LGHNA, CDR2 YSLEER, per germline. There are 16 residues in the CDR3. The CDR3 is CASSQPPGQGAGELFF. The CDR3 region has the DNA TGCGCCAGCAGCCAACCGCCGGGACAGGGGGCCGGGGAGCTGTTTTTT.

The genes are TRBV7-2 and TRBJ2-7; weak D call: TRBD2 (6 bases). CDR3 length: 15 amino acids. V gave up 2 bases and J gave up 9 bases, with 20 bases separating them. In germline, CDR1 is SGHTA, CDR2 FQGNSA. CDR3 in amino acids: CASSLWGDTRSVQYF. The CDR3 DNA reads as TGTGCCAGCAGCTTATGGGGGGATACTAGGAGCGTGCAGTACTTC.

This chain links TRBV7-9 with TRBJ2-3; possible D gene TRBD2, 6 bases. The CDR3 sequence is 13 residues long. The V and J ends lost 3 bases and 3 bases respectively, with 7 bases between them. CDR1 is SEHNR, CDR2 FQNEAQ, per germline (reference sequence). As DNA, the CDR3 is TGTGCCAGCAGCTTTGGGAGGACAGATACGCAGTATTTT. Its protein is CASSFGRTDTQYF.

This chain connects TRBV11-1 to TRBJ2-2; possibly TRBD1 for D (6 bases). The CDR3 length is 14 residues. Per germline, CDR1 SGHAT and CDR2 FQDESV (reference sequence). The ends were cut back, 6 bases at V and 6 bases at J, with 14 bases in the middle. CDR3 sequence reads: CASRPGQFPGELFF. In nucleotides, the CDR3 is TGTGCCAGCAGGCCTGGACAGTTTCCCGGGGAGCTGTTTTTT.

The chain couples TRBV7-2 to TRBJ2-7; the D gene is possibly TRBD1 (6 bases). The V and J ends lost 5 bases and 2 bases respectively, with 16 bases between them. Per germline, CDR1 SGHTA and CDR2 FQGNSA. The CDR3 extends over 15 amino acids. CDR3 protein: CASSDRARTAYEQYF. In DNA, the CDR3 is TGTGCCAGCAGCGACCGGGCCCGGACAGCCTACGAGCAGTACTTC.